One and the same sample provided the 5 T cell receptor beta chains below, sequenced in a study of CD8+ T cells in alopecia areata. The treatment is: oral pan-JAK inhibitor, 5-10 mg twice daily. Sequencing relied on a cDNA template that was reverse transcribed from extracted RNA. The table came from immunoSEQ multiplex PCR; TCRdb's copy has only in-frame clones and leaves some out. The table lists around 200,000 clones, 60% of them singletons. The source was CD4+ T cells sorted from blood, collected at week 4, from a patient treated with tofacitinib. Source of these receptors: a human donor with alopecia areata.

The genes are TRBV30 and TRBJ2-1; D might be TRBD2 (6 bases). The CDR3 consists of 14 residues. Looked up from germline, CDR1 is GTSNPN and CDR2 is SVGIG (reference sequence). The V end lost 6 bases, the J end lost 6 bases, and 18 bases lay between the germline ends. CDR3 nucleotide sequence: TGTGCCTGCAGGTCGGGCCCCGGGGGCAATGAGCAGTTCTTC. Translated: CACRSGPGGNEQFF.

The chain joins TRBV29-1 to TRBJ2-1; 12 nucleotides agree with TRBD2. The CDR3 loop spans 13 amino acids. V was pared by 7 bases and J by 3 bases, with 1 base of the junction left unmatched. Germline CDR1 and CDR2: SQVTM and ANQGSEA. The CDR3 here is CSGGLAGYNEQFF. CDR3 nucleotides: TGCAGCGGGGGACTAGCGGGCTACAATGAGCAGTTCTTC.

Regarding this clone: Distinct nucleotide sequences in the sample also encode this CDR3. The V and J genes are TRBV29-1 and TRBJ2-7; 7 bases are a match to TRBD1. V was pared by 6 bases and J by 5 bases, with 4 bases of the junction left unmatched. Germline CDR1 SQVTM, CDR2 ANQGSEA. CDR3 length: 11 amino acids. CDR3 coding DNA: TGCAGCGTCCGGCAGGGGGACGAGCAGTACTTC. Translated, it gives CSVRQGDEQYF.

The chain is built from TRBV29-1 and TRBJ2-5; the D gene is possibly TRBD2 (7 bases). This CDR3 comprises 12 residues. Per germline, CDR1 SQVTM and CDR2 ANQGSEA. V lost 7 bases and J lost 4, with 13 bases in between. CDR3: CSATGRGETQYF. DNA of the CDR3: TGCAGCGCCACAGGGAGGGGAGAGACCCAGTACTTC.

This clone has a handful of counts. V gene TRBV30 combines with J gene TRBJ2-5; 14 positions match TRBD2. Trimming took 0 bases from V and 2 from J; bases not matched to a gene: 2. CDR3 length: 16 amino acids. CDR1 and CDR2 (germline): GTSNPN, SVGIG (reference sequence). This chain's CDR3 is CAWSVRTSGGQETQYF. Here the CDR3 DNA reads TGTGCCTGGAGTGTAAGGACTAGCGGGGGGCAAGAGACCCAGTACTTC. Looking up the rest from reference TRBV30 and TRBJ2-5 gives the full variable domain: SQTIHQWPATLVQPVGSPLSLECTVEGTSNPNLYWYRQAAGRGLQLLFYSVGIGQISSEVPQNLSASRPQDRQFILSSKKLLLSDSGFYLCAWSVRTSGGQETQYFGPGTRLLVL.